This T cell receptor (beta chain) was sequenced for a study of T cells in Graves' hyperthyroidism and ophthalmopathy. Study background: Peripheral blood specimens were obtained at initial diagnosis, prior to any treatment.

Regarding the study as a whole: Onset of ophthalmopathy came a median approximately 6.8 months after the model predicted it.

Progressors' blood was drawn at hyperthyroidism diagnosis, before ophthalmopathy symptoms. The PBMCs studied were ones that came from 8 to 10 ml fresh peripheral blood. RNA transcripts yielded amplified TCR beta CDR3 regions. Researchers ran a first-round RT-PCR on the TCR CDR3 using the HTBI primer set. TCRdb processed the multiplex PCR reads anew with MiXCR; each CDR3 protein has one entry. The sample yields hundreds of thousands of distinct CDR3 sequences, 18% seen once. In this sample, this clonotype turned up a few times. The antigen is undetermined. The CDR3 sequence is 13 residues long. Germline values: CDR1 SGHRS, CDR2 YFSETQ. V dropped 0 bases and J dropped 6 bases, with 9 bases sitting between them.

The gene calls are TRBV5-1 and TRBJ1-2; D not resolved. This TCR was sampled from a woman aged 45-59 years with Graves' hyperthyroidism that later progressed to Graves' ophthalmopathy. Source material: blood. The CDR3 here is CASSLGRQNGYTF. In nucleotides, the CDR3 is TGCGCCAGCAGCTTGGGACGTCAAAATGGCTACACCTTC.